The 20 T cell receptor beta chains reported below all come from one sample, sequenced in a study of identifying expanded T cells in peripheral blood. Only in-frame clones appear in the TCRdb table, and some are missing; sequencing was by immunoSEQ multiplex PCR. This sample has some 76,000 clones, with roughly 90% found just once. The sequenced sample consisted of blood. These receptors were obtained from a person aged 18 to 70 in good health.

V is TRBV10-3 and J is TRBJ1-2, with 7 bases fitting TRBD1. With V trimmed by 4 bases and J by 13 bases, 6 bases remained unmatched. The CDR3 contains 11 residues. Germline values: CDR1 ENHRY, CDR2 SYGVKD. The CDR3 protein is CAISVGGPSTF. CDR3 nucleotide sequence: TGTGCCATCAGTGTAGGGGGCCCCTCCACCTTC.

This clone was observed a single time. The rearrangement joins TRBV6-7 to TRBJ1-5; D possibly corresponds to TRBD1 (5 bases). TRBV6-7 is reported as an ORF; its role is uncertain. CDR3 length: 16 residues. The V end lost 7 bases, the J end lost 1 base, and 17 bases lay between the germline ends. CDR3 in amino acids: CASNEPQGGSNQPQHF. In DNA, the CDR3 is TGTGCCAGCAATGAACCCCAGGGTGGAAGCAATCAGCCCCAGCATTTT.

The chain carries TRBV9 and TRBJ2-3; 9 bases align to TRBD2. Per germline, CDR1 SGDLS and CDR2 YYNGEE. The CDR3 extends over 13 amino acids. Germline trimming cut 5 bases from V and 15 bases from J; bases unmatched to any gene: 13. CDR3 residues: CASRGLTSGLAYF. In nucleotides, the CDR3 is TGTGCCAGCAGAGGACTGACATCGGGACTAGCATATTTT.

V gene TRBV6-5 combines with J gene TRBJ1-2; TRBD1 matches 7 bases. Germline V gives CDR1 MNHEY, CDR2 SVGAGI. With V trimmed by 0 bases and J by 8 bases, 9 bases remained unmatched. The CDR3 loop spans 15 amino acids. In DNA, the CDR3 is TGTGCCAGCAGTTACTCGAGACAGGGCATGGGCGGCTACACCTTC. This sequence encodes CASSYSRQGMGGYTF.

CDR3 protein: CASSEAASGVSYEQYF. Written as DNA, the CDR3 is TGTGCCAGCAGTGAAGCGGCTAGCGGGGTTTCCTACGAGCAGTACTTC. The chain links TRBV2 to TRBJ2-7; 9 nucleotides align to TRBD2. The ends lost 0 bases at V and 1 base at J; junction bases unmatched: 4. This CDR3 comprises 16 residues. In germline, CDR1 is SNHLY, CDR2 FYNNEI.

CDR3 loop: CASSLVGGGEQPQHF. As DNA, the CDR3 is TGTGCCAGCAGCTTAGTTGGAGGGGGCGAGCAGCCCCAGCATTTT. J is TRBJ1-5 and V is TRBV7-8, with 7 bases that match TRBD1. The CDR3 length is 15 residues. Looked up from germline, CDR1 is SGHVS and CDR2 is FQNEAQ. V was clipped by 1 base and J by 7 bases; unmatched bases: 7. Based on the CDR3 plus reference TRBV7-8 and TRBJ1-5, the full variable domain is GAGVSQSPRYKVAKRGQDVALRCDPISGHVSLFWYQQALGQGPEFLTYFQNEAQLDKSGLPSDRFFAERPEGSVSTLKIQRTQQEDSAVYLCASSLVGGGEQPQHFGDGTRLSIL.

The J gene is TRBJ1-2, the V gene TRBV5-4; 7 bases map to TRBD1. Germline CDR1 and CDR2: SGHNT and YYREEE (reference sequence). The V segment lost 4 bases and the J segment 4 bases; nucleotides outside the gene matches: 4. The CDR3 has 13 residues. As DNA, the CDR3 is TGTGCCAGCAGCCAGGGACAGACCTATGGCTACACCTTC. Translating gives CASSQGQTYGYTF.

This clone was seen only once. This chain uses TRBV7-9 with TRBJ2-3; the D gene is possibly TRBD2 (6 bases). Trimming cost V 4 bases and J 4 bases, with 15 bases left between them. The germline V gene encodes CDR1 SEHNR and CDR2 FQNEAQ (reference sequence). CDR3 size: 15 residues. CDR3 residues: CASSSPTSSPDTQYF. Here the CDR3 DNA reads TGTGCCAGCAGCTCCCCGACTAGTAGTCCAGATACGCAGTATTTT. The entire variable domain, with the rest obtained from reference TRBV7-9 and TRBJ2-3, is as follows: DTGVSQNPRHKITKRGQNVTFRCDPISEHNRLYWYRQTLGQGPEFLTYFQNEAQLEKSRLLSDRFSAERPKGSFSTLEIQRTEQGDSAMYLCASSSPTSSPDTQYFGPGTRLTVL.

The chain has TRBV7-9 and TRBJ2-1; 9 nucleotides line up with TRBD1. CDR3 length: 19 amino acids. V was clipped by 1 base and J by 0 bases; unmatched bases: 10. The germline CDR1 and CDR2 sequences are SEHNR and FQNEAQ (reference sequence). The CDR3 DNA reads as TGTGCCAGCAGCTTAGTCGTGGGGACAGGGTTTTTCTCCTACAATGAGCAGTTCTTC. Its protein is CASSLVVGTGFFSYNEQFF.

V is TRBV12-5 and J is TRBJ2-7; D not certain. The germline V and J ends were trimmed by 4 bases and 3 bases, with 7 bases remaining between them. Germline CDR1 is LGHNT and CDR2 is FRNRAP. This CDR3 has 12 residues. CDR3 sequence (DNA): TGTGCTAGTGGTTCTAGTCTCTACGAGCAGTACTTC. Its protein is CASGSSLYEQYF.

The rearrangement links TRBV29-1 to TRBJ2-4; unclear D gene. The V and J ends lost 5 bases and 7 bases respectively, with 12 bases between them. The CDR3 contains 12 residues. Germline V gene data show CDR1 as SQVTM and CDR2 as ANQGSEA. The CDR3 is CSVRSSGNIQYF. The CDR3 DNA is TGCAGCGTTAGATCCAGTGGGAACATTCAGTACTTC. The whole variable domain, remainder taken from reference TRBV29-1 and TRBJ2-4, is SAVISQKPSRDICQRGTSLTIQCQVDSQVTMMFWYRQQPGQSLTLIATANQGSEATYESGFVIDKFPISRPNLTFSTLTVSNMSPEDSSIYLCSVRSSGNIQYFGAGTRLSVL.

CDR3 sequence: CASSSSAGVSTDTQYF. Written as DNA, the CDR3 is TGCGCCAGCAGCTCATCAGCGGGGGTAAGCACAGATACGCAGTATTTT. This rearrangement joins TRBV5-1 to TRBJ2-3; 8 positions agree with TRBD2. From germline, CDR1 is SGHRS and CDR2 YFSETQ. The CDR3 covers 16 residues. Trimming cost V 3 bases and J 0 bases; bases outside gene matches: 6.

This rearrangement joins TRBV5-1 to TRBJ1-2; 12 bases line up with TRBD1. The germline CDR1 and CDR2 sequences are SGHRS and YFSETQ. After removal of 0 bases from V and 0 bases from J, the junction contained 6 bases not matched to a gene. This CDR3 is 18 amino acids long. DNA of the CDR3: TGCGCCAGCAGCTTGGGGGACAGGGGGCACCAAGCTAACTATGGCTACACCTTC. Protein: CASSLGDRGHQANYGYTF.

The rearrangement joins TRBV27 to TRBJ1-1; D unresolved. The CDR3 is 14 amino acids. V dropped 0 bases and J dropped 6 bases, with 11 bases sitting between them. Germline assignment: CDR1 MNHEY and CDR2 SMNVEV (reference sequence). As DNA, the CDR3 is TGTGCCAGCAGTTTATCCCGTGGGAATCCTGAAGCTTTCTTT. This encodes CASSLSRGNPEAFF.

As DNA, the CDR3 is TGTGCCAGCAGCTTAGTAGCGGGAGGTTTGACAGATACGCAGTATTTT. This encodes CASSLVAGGLTDTQYF. The J gene is TRBJ2-3, the V gene TRBV11-2; TRBD2 matches at 10 bases. The CDR3 length is 16 residues. Trimming at V came to 1 base and at J to 3 bases, leaving 4 bases not matched to a gene. The germline V gene encodes CDR1 SGHAT and CDR2 FQNNGV.

The rearrangement joins TRBV28 to TRBJ2-5; D may be TRBD1 (5 bases). V lost 10 bases to trimming and J lost 2 bases, with 14 bases between them. The CDR3 totals 13 residues. Germline values: CDR1 MDHEN, CDR2 SYDVKM. The CDR3 loop is CATKNQGQETQYF. The CDR3 DNA reads as TGTGCCACCAAAAACCAGGGTCAAGAGACCCAGTACTTC.

The V and J genes are TRBV10-3 and TRBJ2-7; 13 bases fit TRBD2. V shed 9 bases and J 0 bases; nucleotides not matched to a gene: 5. This CDR3 spans 15 amino acids. Germline assignment: CDR1 ENHRY and CDR2 SYGVKD. CDR3 amino acids: CAIRGTSGTSYEQYF. In DNA form, the CDR3 reads TGTGCCATTCGAGGGACTAGCGGGACCTCCTACGAGCAGTACTTC.

The rearrangement joins TRBV5-1 to TRBJ2-3; 9 bases agree with TRBD1. Germline lookup yields CDR1 SGHRS and CDR2 YFSETQ. The CDR3 has 18 amino acids. The ends lost 1 base at V and 1 base at J; junction bases unmatched: 10. CDR3 residues: CASSLWGQGSTGTDTQYF. The CDR3 nucleotides read TGCGCCAGCAGCTTGTGGGGACAGGGATCAACAGGCACAGATACGCAGTATTTT.

This rearrangement joins TRBV19 to TRBJ1-3, with D uncertain. Trimming pared 5 bases from V and 0 bases from J, leaving 8 bases between. This CDR3 region has 14 residues. CDR1 is LNHDA and CDR2 is SQIVND in the germline V gene (reference sequence). CDR3 residues: CASSPLSSGNTIYF. The CDR3 bases are TGTGCCAGTAGTCCCCTATCCTCTGGAAACACCATATATTTT.

The V call is TRBV4-1, the J call TRBJ2-5; 8 positions agree with TRBD1. CDR3 length: 14 amino acids. V was clipped by 3 bases and J by 3 bases; unmatched bases: 3. Germline assignment: CDR1 MGHRA and CDR2 YSYEKL. CDR3 region: CASSQADREETQYF. The CDR3 DNA sequence: TGCGCCAGCAGCCAGGCGGACAGGGAAGAGACCCAGTACTTC.